The 20 T cell receptor beta chains below all came from one sample that was sequenced in a study of beta chain features in type 1 diabetes. The authors reverse transcribed all of the isolated RNA, so sequencing captured expressed TCRB transcripts. Produced via immunoSEQ multiplex PCR; TCRdb's table is partial and in-frame only. Of roughly 120,000 clones in the sample, approximately 37% were seen once. Source material: stem cell memory CD4+ T cells from blood. These receptors were taken from a woman between 18 and 29 years old in good health.

The rearrangement uses TRBV27 and TRBJ1-2; a possible D gene is TRBD1 (6 bases). The length of the CDR3 is 14 residues. V shed 5 bases and J shed 4 bases, with 14 bases lying between them. Per the germline V gene, CDR1 is MNHEY and CDR2 is SMNVEV (reference sequence). The CDR3: CASSVLGQPYGYTF. The CDR3 DNA is TGTGCCAGCAGTGTCCTAGGACAGCCCTATGGCTACACCTTC.

This clone has only a few counts. This sequence joins TRBV28 and TRBJ2-7; no definite D call. Trimming removed 5 bases at V and 7 bases at J, with 9 bases between. The germline V gene encodes CDR1 MDHEN and CDR2 SYDVKM. CDR3 length: 11 residues. The CDR3 DNA reads TGTGCCAGCAGTCTCTTTAGAGAGCAGTACTTC. Translating it yields CASSLFREQYF.

The chain carries TRBV2 and TRBJ1-5; D gene ambiguous. Trimming removed 6 bases at V and 2 bases at J, with 11 bases between. CDR1 SNHLY and CDR2 FYNNEI come from the germline V gene. The length of the CDR3 is 14 residues. CDR3 coding DNA: TGTGCCAGCAGCGTGACCGGGGGCAATCAGCCCCAGCATTTT. It specifies CASSVTGGNQPQHF. Full variable domain (missing parts from reference TRBV2 and TRBJ1-5): EPEVTQTPSHQVTQMGQEVILRCVPISNHLYFYWYRQILGQKVEFLVSFYNNEISEKSEIFDDQFSVERPDGSNFTLKIRSTKLEDSAMYFCASSVTGGNQPQHFGDGTRLSIL.

The chain is built from TRBV27 and TRBJ1-5; a possible D gene is TRBD1 (5 bases). The germline CDR1 and CDR2 sequences are MNHEY and SMNVEV (reference sequence). The CDR3 has 14 amino acids. The germline V and J ends were trimmed by 2 bases and 5 bases, with 10 bases remaining between them. Here the CDR3 DNA reads TGTGCCAGCAGTTTAAGGGGATGGGATCAGCCCCAGCATTTT. It encodes CASSLRGWDQPQHF.

The rearrangement links TRBV10-3 to TRBJ2-6; a weak D match, TRBD1 (6 bases). Germline CDR1 reads ENHRY; CDR2 reads SYGVKD. CDR3 length: 20 residues. V was shortened by 8 bases and J by 0 bases, with 26 bases between the two germline ends. This CDR3 is CAISAPSGARGYSGANVLTF. The CDR3 bases are TGTGCCATCTCAGCCCCCTCAGGGGCCCGGGGTTACTCTGGGGCCAACGTCCTGACTTTC.

V usage is TRBV7-3 and J usage is TRBJ2-5, with D perhaps TRBD1 (6 bases). V shed 5 bases and J shed 5 bases, with 12 bases lying between them. Per the germline V gene, CDR1 is SGHTA and CDR2 is FQGTGA. The CDR3 is 13 amino acids. CDR3 sequence reads: CASSPTGMETQYF. CDR3 bases: TGTGCCAGCAGCCCTACAGGGATGGAGACCCAGTACTTC.

This clone was counted only a few times. V is TRBV5-1 and J is TRBJ1-2; 8 bases line up with TRBD1. Germline loops: CDR1 SGHRS, CDR2 YFSETQ. V trimming: 5 bases; J trimming: 3 bases; junction bases outside the gene matches: 3. The CDR3 spans 13 residues. CDR3: CASRGTGHYGYTF. The CDR3 DNA reads TGCGCCAGCAGAGGGACAGGCCACTATGGCTACACCTTC.

This clone was seen a few times. The V gene is TRBV23-1, the J gene TRBJ2-2; TRBD1 aligns across 9 bases. TRBV23-1 is given ORF status, its function remaining uncertain. Germline trimming cut 4 bases from V and 3 bases from J; bases unmatched to any gene: 9. CDR3 size: 17 residues. The CDR3 here is CASSRTTGTGHTGELFF. The CDR3 nucleotides are TGCGCCAGCAGTCGAACTACCGGGACAGGGCACACCGGGGAGCTGTTTTTT.

In its sample, this clone was seen a few times. The J gene is TRBJ2-3, the V gene TRBV28, with D possibly being TRBD2 (6 bases). V lost 2 bases and J 9 bases, leaving 6 bases between the germline ends. The length of the CDR3 is 11 residues. Per germline, CDR1 MDHEN and CDR2 SYDVKM. The CDR3: CASSLGGTQYF. Written as DNA, the CDR3 is TGTGCCAGCAGTTTAGGGGGGACGCAGTATTTT.

The chain recombines TRBV6-5 with TRBJ1-1, with D tentatively TRBD1 (6 bases). The V and J ends lost 4 bases and 6 bases respectively, with 12 bases between them. The CDR3 spans 13 residues. The germline V gene has CDR1 MNHEY and CDR2 SVGAGI. The CDR3 region has the DNA TGTGCCAGCAGTTTCCAGGGGACCCCTGAAGCTTTCTTT. This gives the protein CASSFQGTPEAFF.

This clone was picked up a small number of times. This rearrangement joins TRBV12-5 to TRBJ2-1, with TRBD2 identical over 9 bases. V shed 0 bases, J shed 6 bases, and the junction held 15 bases outside the gene matches. This CDR3 is 19 amino acids long. Germline V gene lookup returns CDR1 LGHNT and CDR2 FRNRAP. CDR3 loop: CASGLVLGQAGGGFNEQFF. The CDR3 DNA reads as TGTGCTAGTGGTTTGGTACTCGGTCAAGCGGGAGGAGGGTTCAATGAGCAGTTCTTC.

This clone was recorded once. The chain couples TRBV5-4 to TRBJ2-5, with TRBD2 matching 7 bases. CDR1 SGHNT and CDR2 YYREEE come from the germline V gene (reference sequence). Unmatched junction bases numbered 4, after V lost 1 base and J lost 4 bases. This CDR3 comprises 14 residues. This CDR3 reads CASSLPSGGETQYF. Written as DNA, the CDR3 is TGTGCCAGCAGCTTGCCTAGCGGTGGAGAGACCCAGTACTTC.

The V and J genes are TRBV9 and TRBJ1-2; a possible D gene is TRBD1 (5 bases). This CDR3 comprises 11 residues. Germline values: CDR1 SGDLS, CDR2 YYNGEE. V lost 5 bases, J lost 8 bases, and 10 bases lay in between. The CDR3 DNA reads as TGTGCCAGCAGGCAGGGCGTCGGCTACACCTTC. Its translation: CASRQGVGYTF.

The chain combines TRBV7-2 with TRBJ2-6, with 9 bases that match TRBD1. Germline V gives CDR1 SGHTA, CDR2 FQGNSA. This CDR3 spans 20 amino acids. Unmatched junction bases numbered 9, after V lost 0 bases and J lost 0 bases. CDR3 sequence (DNA): TGTGCCAGCAGCTTAGCGCCGAGTGGGACAGGGTTCTCTGGGGCCAACGTCCTGACTTTC. The encoded protein is CASSLAPSGTGFSGANVLTF.

This clone was observed a few times. This rearrangement joins TRBV7-9 to TRBJ1-4; D is perhaps TRBD1 (5 bases). V was clipped by 3 bases and J by 1 base, with 6 bases between them. Germline CDR1 and CDR2: SEHNR and FQNEAQ (reference sequence). The CDR3 spans 14 residues. The CDR3 region has the DNA TGTGCCAGCAGCTTCAGGGAAACTAATGAAAAACTGTTTTTT. This encodes CASSFRETNEKLFF.

This chain uses TRBV28 with TRBJ2-1, with 10 nucleotides matching TRBD2. This CDR3 has 16 amino acids. Germline values: CDR1 MDHEN, CDR2 SYDVKM. With V trimmed by 4 bases and J by 2 bases, 5 bases remained unmatched. Written as DNA, the CDR3 is TGTGCCAGCAGTTCCCTAGCGGGAGTCACCTACAATGAGCAGTTCTTC. This translates into CASSSLAGVTYNEQFF. The variable domain in full, completed from reference TRBV28 and TRBJ2-1, reads DVKVTQSSRYLVKRTGEKVFLECVQDMDHENMFWYRQDPGLGLRLIYFSYDVKMKEKGDIPEGYSVSREKKERFSLILESASTNQTSMYLCASSSLAGVTYNEQFFGPGTRLTVL.

The chain uses TRBV9 and TRBJ2-1; D is unresolved. The ends were cut back, 0 bases at V and 5 bases at J, with 15 bases in the middle. This CDR3 region has 16 residues. Germline V gives CDR1 SGDLS, CDR2 YYNGEE. CDR3 sequence (DNA): TGTGCCAGCAGCGTAGTTAGTAGTGTCTTCCACAATGAGCAGTTCTTC. Translation: CASSVVSSVFHNEQFF.

The chain combines TRBV12-5 with TRBJ2-2; 8 bases match TRBD1. This CDR3 region has 15 residues. Germline CDR1 is LGHNT and CDR2 is FRNRAP. V dropped 3 bases and J dropped 4; count of bases not matched to a gene: 4. CDR3 nucleotides: TGTGCTAGTGGTTTCACAGGGGGTAGCACCGGGGAGCTGTTTTTT. Amino acids: CASGFTGGSTGELFF.

This clone was counted once. The chain uses TRBV9 and TRBJ2-7; TRBD1 agrees at 8 bases. There are 14 residues in the CDR3. Germline lookup yields CDR1 SGDLS and CDR2 YYNGEE. Germline trimming cut 4 bases from V and 1 base from J; bases unmatched to any gene: 4. In DNA form, the CDR3 reads TGTGCCAGCAGCCTTCAGGGGGCGTCCTACGAGCAGTACTTC. It specifies CASSLQGASYEQYF.

The rearrangement joins TRBV9 to TRBJ2-1; D might be TRBD2 (6 bases). Looked up from germline, CDR1 is SGDLS and CDR2 is YYNGEE. The V end was cut by 10 bases, the J end by 4 bases, with 18 bases between. The CDR3 is made up of 14 amino acids. As DNA, the CDR3 is TGTGCCCCCTTATGCGGGGCCCCTTACAATGAGCAGTTCTTC. This gives the protein CAPLCGAPYNEQFF.